This TCR beta chain stems from a study of human T cells and chemical hapten exposure. Time point defined: healthy volunteer bleed at 2 weeks. Total RNA was isolated from whole blood that had not been fractionated. TCRdb processed the RACE reads anew with MiXCR; each CDR3 protein has one entry. The table has tens of thousands of distinct CDR3 sequences, 6.5% to 9% seen once. Deletions cut 6 bases from V and 4 bases from J, with 16 bases between. The CDR3 spans 15 residues. The sample comprised whole blood. This chain links TRBV12-3 or TRBV12-4 with TRBJ1-5; D unresolved. The source is a human donor in good health. Some clones in this sample may be carry-over from other donors' samples. As DNA, the CDR3 is TGTGCCAGCAGCCCTCGGAGTTTAGGGAATCAGCCCCAGCATTTT. Translating gives CASSPRSLGNQPQHF.